The present entry profiles one T cell receptor beta chain with its context. The sample belongs to a study of blood T cell repertoires in COVID-19. Study-wide context: Sources were T cells, B-cell-depleted T cells, or PBMCs; the material itself was cDNA or gDNA.

Trimming stripped 10 bases from V and 5 bases from J, with 24 bases between. Germline V gene data show CDR1 as LNHDA and CDR2 as SQIVND (reference sequence). CDR3 length: 16 amino acids. Original data processing: Reference gene primer amplification in the assay estimated nucleated cell counts. Profiling relied on immunoSEQ multiplex PCR, and the TCRdb table lists in-frame clones only, not all of them. The V and J calls and the clone size are those of that table, but D and trimming were determined from the DNA. The data show under 75,000 clones, 80% seen once. Sequencing was done on a sample of peripheral blood. This TCR came from a man aged 70 or older who had recovered from COVID-19. The V call is TRBV19, the J call TRBJ2-1, with D tentatively TRBD1 (5 bases). The CDR3 loop is CATMMTPGRKDNEQFF. The CDR3 nucleotides are TGTGCCACGATGATGACCCCAGGGCGGAAAGACAATGAGCAGTTCTTC.